This is a list of T cell receptor beta chains from one sample in a study of control samples from healthy donors and cancer patients. Profiled with immunoSEQ multiplex PCR; TCRdb holds only in-frame clones, not every one. The sample has around 90,000 clones, about 89% seen once. The sequenced material came from blood. These receptors were collected from a man aged 30 to 39 in good health. Both conserved end residues are part of each CDR3. Fields, in order: CDR3 length, V gene, J gene, D gene, clone size, CDR3 DNA, CDR3 protein. The D gene is left open where the match is weak. Size is stated for part of the rows, as once, few or many counts, or as a class when the clone is expanded.

length: 15; V: TRBV5-6; J: TRBJ1-2; D: NA; size: NA; DNA: TGTGCCAGCAGCTCCTTGCGTGGGGGGGCGCCTGGCTACACCTTC; CDR3: CASSSLRGGAPGYTF
length: 14; V: TRBV2; J: TRBJ2-2; D: TRBD2; size: NA; DNA: TGTGCCAGTTTGGGGGGAGGGCTCACCGGGGAGCTGTTTTTT; CDR3: CASLGGGLTGELFF
length: 12; V: TRBV27; J: TRBJ1-5; D: NA; size: few; DNA: TGTGCCAGCAGTTCCCGGAATCAGCCCCAGCATTTT; CDR3: CASSSRNQPQHF
length: 12; V: TRBV5-1; J: TRBJ1-2; D: NA; size: once; DNA: TGCGCCAGCAGCTTGGAGGGGGAGGGCTACACCTTC; CDR3: CASSLEGEGYTF
length: 16; V: TRBV6-5; J: TRBJ1-2; D: TRBD1; size: few; DNA: TGTGCCAGCAGTTACTCGAGGACAGGGGGGGGTTATGGCTACACCTTC; CDR3: CASSYSRTGGGYGYTF
length: 14; V: TRBV10-3; J: TRBJ2-2; D: NA; size: NA; DNA: TGTGCCATCAAACAGCCCACCGACACCGGGGAGCTGTTTTTT; CDR3: CAIKQPTDTGELFF
length: 14; V: TRBV7-2; J: TRBJ2-3; D: TRBD2; size: NA; DNA: TGTGCCAGCAGCTCGGGACTAGCGGGTGATACGCAGTATTTT; CDR3: CASSSGLAGDTQYF
length: 13; V: TRBV5-1; J: TRBJ2-3; D: NA; size: NA; DNA: TGCGCCAGCAGCTTGGGGAGCACAGATACGCAGTATTTT; CDR3: CASSLGSTDTQYF
length: 13; V: TRBV9; J: TRBJ2-1; D: NA; size: NA; DNA: TGTGCCAGCACCGGGACCTTCGGCGGTGAGCAGTTCTTC; CDR3: CASTGTFGGEQFF
length: 13; V: TRBV30; J: TRBJ1-1; D: NA; size: NA; DNA: TGTGCCTTCACGCGTTCCGGAGGCACTGAAGCTTTCTTT; CDR3: CAFTRSGGTEAFF
length: 12; V: TRBV5-4; J: TRBJ1-1; D: TRBD1; size: NA; DNA: TGTGCCAGCAGCCGGGACAGTGACTCGGCTTTCTTT; CDR3: CASSRDSDSAFF
length: 13; V: TRBV2; J: TRBJ2-5; D: TRBD2; size: NA; DNA: TGTGCCAGCAGCGGGGGGGCCTCCCCGACCCAGTACTTC; CDR3: CASSGGASPTQYF
length: 12; V: TRBV2; J: TRBJ1-1; D: NA; size: once; DNA: TGTGCCAGCAGTGTGCAGAACACTGAAGCTTTCTTT; CDR3: CASSVQNTEAFF
length: 13; V: TRBV28; J: TRBJ1-2; D: NA; size: once; DNA: TGTGCCAGCAGTTTGGGGGGCGGCTATGGCTACACCTTC; CDR3: CASSLGGGYGYTF
length: 15; V: TRBV7-9; J: TRBJ1-1; D: TRBD1; size: NA; DNA: TGTGCCAGCAGCCGCCCCGACAGGGAGGGCACTGAAGCTTTCTTT; CDR3: CASSRPDREGTEAFF
length: 15; V: TRBV7-8; J: TRBJ1-3; D: NA; size: NA; DNA: TGTGCCAGCAGCCCCCAACAACGCTCTGGAAACACCATATATTTT; CDR3: CASSPQQRSGNTIYF
length: 18; V: TRBV5-1; J: TRBJ1-1; D: TRBD1; size: NA; DNA: TGCGCCAGCAGACCGTGGGGACAGGGGGCTAGTCGGAACACTGAAGCTTTCTTT; CDR3: CASRPWGQGASRNTEAFF
length: 15; V: TRBV24-1; J: TRBJ2-5; D: TRBD1; size: NA; DNA: TGTGCCACCAGTGATTCCAGGGGGCGCGGCGAGACCCAGTACTTC; CDR3: CATSDSRGRGETQYF
length: 13; V: TRBV5-6; J: TRBJ2-3; D: NA; size: NA; DNA: TGTGCCAGCAGCACTAACGAGGGAGATACGCAGTATTTT; CDR3: CASSTNEGDTQYF
length: 13; V: TRBV30; J: TRBJ1-1; D: NA; size: NA; DNA: TGTGCCTGGAGTGTACGGGTTAGGGATGAAGCTTTCTTT; CDR3: CAWSVRVRDEAFF
length: 13; V: TRBV3-1/TRBV3-2; J: TRBJ2-7; D: NA; size: NA; DNA: TGTGCCAGCAGCCAAGATACCTCTGACGAGCAGTACTTC; CDR3: CASSQDTSDEQYF
length: 15; V: TRBV2; J: TRBJ2-7; D: NA; size: NA; DNA: TGTGCCAGCAGTGAAGCGCTTCGGCAGGACTACGAGCAGTACTTC; CDR3: CASSEALRQDYEQYF
length: 14; V: TRBV4-1; J: TRBJ2-7; D: NA; size: many; DNA: TGCGCCAGCAGCCAAGAGGAAACCACGGGGGAGCAGTACTTC; CDR3: CASSQEETTGEQYF
length: 14; V: TRBV7-9; J: TRBJ1-2; D: NA; size: NA; DNA: TGTGCCAGCAGCCCGCGTGGGGCCCTAGGAGGCTACACCTTC; CDR3: CASSPRGALGGYTF
length: 13; V: TRBV6-5; J: TRBJ1-3; D: NA; size: NA; DNA: TGTGCCAGCAGTTACGTCGTGGGAAACACCATATATTTT; CDR3: CASSYVVGNTIYF
length: 14; V: TRBV4-1; J: TRBJ1-4; D: NA; size: NA; DNA: TGCGCCAGCAGCCAAGATAGTCGGTTGGGGAAACTGTTTTTT; CDR3: CASSQDSRLGKLFF
length: 15; V: TRBV6-5; J: TRBJ1-2; D: NA; size: NA; DNA: TGTGCCAGCAGACCGGACAGATCCAAGGGCTATGGCTACACCTTC; CDR3: CASRPDRSKGYGYTF